What follows are 20 T cell receptor beta chains derived from one specimen sequenced in a study of cytomegalovirus exposure and HLA in healthy donors. The PCR had 60 Vbeta and 13 Jbeta primers. Sequenced by immunoSEQ multiplex PCR; TCRdb stores in-frame clones only, minus some. Of 90,000 or so clones in the sample, 82% were seen once. The sample was PBMCs. These receptor sequences come from a middle-aged man in good health and CMV-seronegative.

The J gene is TRBJ2-7, the V gene TRBV7-2, with 11 nucleotides matching TRBD2. Trimming removed 1 base from V and 4 bases from J; junction bases left unmatched: 6. The germline CDR1 and CDR2 sequences are SGHTA and FQGNSA. This CDR3 has 16 amino acids. The CDR3 protein is CASSLVSGTSGYEQYF. CDR3 nucleotides: TGTGCCAGCAGCTTAGTTTCTGGGACTAGCGGTTACGAGCAGTACTTC.

The CDR3 DNA sequence: TGCAGTGCTAGTTTTCCCTTGGAGCAGTACTTC. Its protein is CSASFPLEQYF. The gene calls are TRBV20-1 and TRBJ2-7; D unclear. Germline assignment: CDR1 DFQATT and CDR2 SNEGSKA (reference sequence). The CDR3 has 11 amino acids. V was clipped by 3 bases and J by 7 bases, with 10 bases between them.

This clone came up once. The chain combines TRBV5-1 with TRBJ2-7; 7 bases agree with TRBD1. Germline V gene data show CDR1 as SGHRS and CDR2 as YFSETQ. The CDR3 is 14 amino acids. J was trimmed by 5 bases and V by 0 bases; bases with no gene match: 5. The CDR3 region is CASSLGQGFNEQYF. CDR3 nucleotides: TGCGCCAGCAGCTTGGGACAGGGCTTCAACGAGCAGTACTTC.

V and J are TRBV18 and TRBJ1-5, with 8 bases identical to TRBD1. After removal of 5 bases from V and 6 bases from J, the junction contained 9 bases not matched to a gene. This CDR3 is built from 15 residues. CDR1 is KGHSH and CDR2 is LQKENI in the germline V gene. CDR3: CASSTPPGTGQPQHF. DNA for the CDR3: TGTGCCAGCTCAACCCCCCCCGGGACAGGTCAGCCCCAGCATTTT.

The chain carries TRBV18 and TRBJ2-3, with 12 bases identical to TRBD2. CDR3 length: 18 residues. V shed 5 bases and J 4 bases; nucleotides not matched to a gene: 13. Germline CDR1 KGHSH, CDR2 LQKENI. In DNA form, the CDR3 reads TGTGCCAGCTCAACGACTAGCGGGAGAATACTTGGATCAGATACGCAGTATTTT. Residues: CASSTTSGRILGSDTQYF.

The chain recombines TRBV9 with TRBJ2-2; 8 positions match TRBD2. The CDR3 covers 17 residues. Unmatched junction bases numbered 11, after V lost 3 bases and J lost 4 bases. Germline CDR1 is SGDLS and CDR2 is YYNGEE. The CDR3 sequence is CASSATRGGRCTGELFF. The CDR3 bases are TGTGCCAGCAGCGCTACCAGAGGCGGGAGGTGCACCGGGGAGCTGTTTTTT.

This chain uses TRBV6-1 with TRBJ1-2; D might be TRBD1 (5 bases). V dropped 1 base and J dropped 3 bases, with 6 bases sitting between them. The length of the CDR3 is 13 residues. Looked up from germline, CDR1 is MNHNS and CDR2 is SASEGT. The CDR3 spells CASSEEGDYGYTF. DNA of the CDR3: TGTGCCAGCAGTGAAGAAGGGGACTATGGCTACACCTTC.

In this sample, this clone turned up once. The CDR3 reads CASSQGLAGVYEQYF. Here the CDR3 DNA reads TGTGCCAGCAGTCAGGGACTAGCGGGAGTTTACGAGCAGTACTTC. The V call is TRBV28, the J call TRBJ2-7; 14 bases are a match to TRBD2. The trim removed 5 bases at V and 4 bases at J, leaving 4 bases unmatched. Germline V lookup: CDR1 MDHEN, CDR2 SYDVKM. The CDR3 totals 15 residues.

The chain has TRBV6-1 and TRBJ2-2; 7 bases match TRBD2. J lost 5 bases, V lost 2 bases, and 11 bases had no gene match. In germline, CDR1 is MNHNS, CDR2 SASEGT. This CDR3 contains 17 residues. CDR3 sequence reads: CASSEYRPGLLTGELFF. The CDR3 nucleotides are TGTGCCAGCAGTGAATACAGACCGGGACTACTTACCGGGGAGCTGTTTTTT.

This clone has a single count. The CDR3 region has the DNA TGTGCCAGCAGACCAAACAGGGACACTGAAGCTTTCTTT. It encodes CASRPNRDTEAFF. The gene calls are TRBV2 and TRBJ1-1, with D tentatively TRBD1 (6 bases). Between the trimmed V and J ends, which lost 6 bases and 3 bases, there was a span of 11 bases. The germline V gene has CDR1 SNHLY and CDR2 FYNNEI. The CDR3 runs 13 residues.

This clone has just a few counts. V and J are TRBV19 and TRBJ1-1; 7 bases align to TRBD1. Trimming took 6 bases from V and 10 from J; bases not matched to a gene: 11. Germline V gene lookup returns CDR1 LNHDA and CDR2 SQIVND (reference sequence). The CDR3 consists of 13 residues. CDR3 loop: CASSGSGDSRAFF. CDR3 bases: TGTGCCAGTAGCGGATCAGGGGACAGTCGAGCTTTCTTT. Supplemented by reference TRBV19 and TRBJ1-1, the full variable domain reads DGGITQSPKYLFRKEGQNVTLSCEQNLNHDAMYWYRQDPGQGLRLIYYSQIVNDFQKGDIAEGYSVSREKKESFPLTVTSAQKNPTAFYLCASSGSGDSRAFFGQGTRLTVV.

V usage is TRBV6-1 and J usage is TRBJ1-5; unclear D gene. The V gene's germline CDR1 is MNHNS and CDR2 SASEGT. V was cut by 1 base and J by 1 base, with 8 bases left in between. The CDR3 sequence is 15 residues long. CDR3 region: CASSEEGASNQPQHF. The CDR3 region has the DNA TGTGCCAGCAGTGAAGAGGGAGCGAGCAATCAGCCCCAGCATTTT.

The genes are TRBV19 and TRBJ1-3; 9 bases align to TRBD1. V was pared by 4 bases and J by 4 bases, with 5 bases of the junction left unmatched. Germline lookup yields CDR1 LNHDA and CDR2 SQIVND (reference sequence). This CDR3 has 15 residues. The CDR3 DNA is TGTGCCAGTAGTAATACCGGGACAGGGGGAAACACCATATATTTT. This encodes CASSNTGTGGNTIYF.

The J gene is TRBJ2-6, the V gene TRBV6-5; the D is unclear. This CDR3 has 15 amino acids. V shed 5 bases and J shed 0 bases, with 8 bases lying between them. Germline CDR1 is MNHEY and CDR2 is SVGAGI. The CDR3 region is CASSPSGSGANVLTF. The DNA of the CDR3 is TGTGCCAGCAGTCCCTCGGGCTCTGGGGCCAACGTCCTGACTTTC.

This chain links TRBV29-1 with TRBJ2-3, with D possibly being TRBD2 (6 bases). CDR1 is SQVTM and CDR2 is ANQGSEA in the germline V gene. Trimming took 2 bases from V and 1 from J, leaving 19 bases between them. The CDR3 covers 17 residues. The CDR3, as DNA: TGCAGCGTTGAACCCCCGGGCGGGAACATTCGCACAGATACGCAGTATTTT. This sequence encodes CSVEPPGGNIRTDTQYF.

The chain carries TRBV5-1 and TRBJ1-2; D may be TRBD1 (6 bases). From germline, CDR1 is SGHRS and CDR2 YFSETQ. The V gene lost 0 bases and the J gene lost 5 bases, with 11 bases spanning the gap. This CDR3 is built from 14 residues. The CDR3 nucleotides read TGCGCCAGCAGCTTGGGAAGGACAGATTATGGCTACACCTTC. Protein sequence: CASSLGRTDYGYTF.

The chain carries TRBV7-6 and TRBJ1-3; 8 bases are shared with TRBD1. This CDR3 region has 13 residues. The trim removed 5 bases at V and 4 bases at J, leaving 1 base unmatched. Looked up from germline, CDR1 is SGHVS and CDR2 is FNYEAQ. CDR3 nucleotide sequence: TGTGCCAGCAGCCGGGACAGGGGAAACACCATATATTTT. Protein: CASSRDRGNTIYF.

The chain is built from TRBV5-1 and TRBJ2-5; 11 nucleotides match TRBD2. The V gene's germline CDR1 is SGHRS and CDR2 YFSETQ. This CDR3 comprises 20 residues. Unmatched junction bases numbered 19, after V lost 5 bases and J lost 1 base. The CDR3 loop reads CASSPGLAGVGGAPQETQYF. The CDR3 nucleotides read TGCGCCAGCAGTCCTGGACTAGCGGGTGTGGGGGGGGCCCCCCAAGAGACCCAGTACTTC.

The sample holds one count of this clone. The CDR3 loop reads CASSHAGTGGQYEQYF. The CDR3 nucleotides are TGCGCCAGCAGTCACGCCGGGACAGGGGGACAATACGAGCAGTACTTC. The chain has TRBV23-1 and TRBJ2-7; TRBD1 matches 11 bases. TRBV23-1 is classed as an ORF, of uncertain function. V trimming: 3 bases; J trimming: 4 bases; junction bases outside the gene matches: 8. The CDR3 covers 16 residues.

This chain joins TRBV7-2 and TRBJ2-1, with D possibly matching TRBD2 (7 bases). The CDR3 loop spans 17 amino acids. V lost 5 bases, J lost 1 base, and 18 bases lay in between. Per the germline V gene, CDR1 is SGHTA and CDR2 is FQGNSA. CDR3 nucleotides: TGTGCCAGCAGCAGGGTGGGAGGGGGGGGATCCTACAATGAGCAGTTCTTC. Amino acid sequence: CASSRVGGGGSYNEQFF.